The rows below give T cell receptor beta chains drawn from one sample of a study of T cell repertoires in cytomegalovirus infection. No antigen is known for these receptors. TCRdb re-called the reads through MiXCR, storing one row per CDR3 protein. The sample holds about 830,000 distinct CDR3 sequences, 30% to 35% seen once. This material consisted of cultured CD8+ T cells from PBMCs, taken from culture after CMV antigen stimulation. These receptors originate from a human donor in good health (CMV status not recorded). Some clones in this sample may be carry-over from other donors' samples. CDR3s include the opening cysteine and the closing phenylalanine or tryptophan. Each record gives: D gene, J gene, clone size, V gene, CDR3 DNA, CDR3 protein. A D gene is named only where the DNA matches it firmly. A row's size may be missing; if present it is once, few, many or a size class.

>TRBD1|TRBJ1-6|.|TRBV13
TGTGCCAGCAGCTTTTTTGGACAGGGCGATTCACCCCTCCACTTT
CASSFFGQGDSPLHF
>.|TRBJ1-1|.|TRBV10-3
TGTGCCATCGCTACAAGAAGGGGGGGGGGAAATAACACTGAAGCTTTCTTT
CAIATRRGGGNNTEAFF
>TRBD1|TRBJ1-1|.|TRBV7-8
TGTGCCAGCAGCTACCCCGGGACAGGGGTTACTGAAGCTTTCTTT
CASSYPGTGVTEAFF
>TRBD1|TRBJ1-2|.|TRBV7-8
TGTGCCAGCAGCTTAGCGGGACAGGGAAGAAAGAACTATGGCTACACCTTC
CASSLAGQGRKNYGYTF
>TRBD2|TRBJ2-1|many|TRBV7-8
TGTGCCAGCAGCTTACGCGGGGGGGCGGGCAATGAGCAGTTCTTC
CASSLRGGAGNEQFF
>.|TRBJ2-2|few|TRBV27
TGTGCCAGCAGTTCGGGATCCTATAGCGGGGAGCTGTTTTTT
CASSSGSYSGELFF
>.|TRBJ2-3|.|TRBV6-5
TGTGCCAGCAGAGTCTTCACAGGGATCACAGATACGCAGTATTTT
CASRVFTGITDTQYF
>.|TRBJ2-1|.|TRBV19
TGTGCCAGTAGTGCAACGGGGCCTACATACAATGAGCAGTTCTTC
CASSATGPTYNEQFF
>TRBD2|TRBJ2-3|.|TRBV7-9
TGTGCCAGCAGCTCGTCTAGCGGGGGGACTCCTAGCACAGATACGCAGTATTTT
CASSSSSGGTPSTDTQYF
>TRBD2|TRBJ2-1|.|TRBV7-6
TGTGCCAGCAGCTTAGGGGGCGGGGGGGCCTACAATGAGCAGTGCTTC
CASSLGGGGAYNEQCF
>.|TRBJ1-2|.|TRBV6-5
TGTGCCAGCAAACCCGAAGGATGGCATGGCTACACCTTC
CASKPEGWHGYTF
>TRBD2|TRBJ2-3|few|TRBV4-1
TGCGCCAGCAGCCACCCCCGGGTAGCGGGGAGCACAGATACGCAGTATTTT
CASSHPRVAGSTDTQYF
>.|TRBJ1-3|few|TRBV28
TGTGCCAGCAGCACCCGCATCGATTCTGGAAACACCATATATTTT
CASSTRIDSGNTIYF
>TRBD1|TRBJ2-1|.|TRBV7-8
TGTGCCATCGCTGGGACAGCCGACAATGAGCAGTTCTTC
CAIAGTADNEQFF
>.|TRBJ2-7|few|TRBV7-9
TGTGCCAGCGGGGGAGAATCTGGGAACTACGAGCAGTACTTC
CASGGESGNYEQYF
>.|TRBJ1-1|many|TRBV7-8
TGTGCCAGCAGCTTGGCACCGAACACTGAAGCTTTCTTT
CASSLAPNTEAFF
>TRBD2|TRBJ2-3|many|TRBV7-9
TGTGCCAGCACCCCCGGGGGGACAGATACGCAGTATTTT
CASTPGGTDTQYF
>.|TRBJ2-5|once|TRBV7-4
TGTGCCAGCAGCTTAGGAGACAACCATCAAGAGACCCAGTACTTC
CASSLGDNHQETQYF
>TRBD1|TRBJ1-1|.|TRBV29-1
TGCAGCGGACAGGGCGCCTTGAACACTGAAGCTTTCTTT
CSGQGALNTEAFF
>TRBD1|TRBJ2-1|.|TRBV6-5
TGTGCCAGCAACCCGGGACAGGGGAATTACAATGAGCAGTTCTTC
CASNPGQGNYNEQFF
>.|TRBJ2-6|.|TRBV19
TGTGCCAGTAGTACTTCAGACAGCCTCTCTGGGGCCAACGTCCTGACTTTC
CASSTSDSLSGANVLTF
>.|TRBJ2-1|many|TRBV7-8
TGTGCCAGCAGCTTACGTCGGCAGGGAAACAATGAGCAGTTCTTC
CASSLRRQGNNEQFF
>TRBD1|TRBJ1-1|.|TRBV5-1
TGCGCCAGCAGCCCAGCGGTGGGACAGGGGGGGACTGAAGCTTTCTTT
CASSPAVGQGGTEAFF
>TRBD1|TRBJ1-5|few|TRBV12-3/TRBV12-4
TGTGCCAGCAGTTTCTCGGACAGGGCGGGATATAGCAATCAGCCCCAGCATTTT
CASSFSDRAGYSNQPQHF
>.|TRBJ1-1|.|TRBV29-1
TGCAGCGTCGGGTGGGGAGTGAACCGGGCGGGGGGCACTGAAGCTTTCTTT
CSVGWGVNRAGGTEAFF
>TRBD1|TRBJ1-4|.|TRBV14
TGTGCCAGCAGTCCGCGGACAGGGGATTCGTCGGAAAAACTGTTTTTT
CASSPRTGDSSEKLFF
>.|TRBJ2-5|.|TRBV4-1
TGCGCCAGCAGCCGAGAAGGGGTTCAGACCCAGTACTTC
CASSREGVQTQYF
>TRBD2|TRBJ2-5|.|TRBV15
TGTGCCACCAGCAGAAGACTAGCTCCTGCGAGGGAGACCCAGTACTTC
CATSRRLAPARETQYF
>.|TRBJ2-2|.|TRBV19
TGTGCCAGTAGTATCACAGGGTTCCGGGAGCTGTTTTTT
CASSITGFRELFF
>.|TRBJ1-1|once|TRBV6-1
TGTGCCAGCAGTGAAGCGGCCTACAAAGGGGGCACTGAAGCTTTCTTT
CASSEAAYKGGTEAFF
>.|TRBJ2-5|.|TRBV27
TGTGCCAGCAGTTTAGGCCCCGGGAAGACCCAGTACTTC
CASSLGPGKTQYF
>.|TRBJ1-4|once|TRBV15
TGTGCCACCAGCCCAAGGGTGTACAGGGACGGGGGTGATGAAAAACTGTTTTTT
CATSPRVYRDGGDEKLFF
>TRBD1|TRBJ2-7|many|TRBV5-7
TGTGCCAGCAGCTGTGGGACAGGGGCATTCTACGAGCAGTACTTC
CASSCGTGAFYEQYF
>.|TRBJ1-2|.|TRBV29-1
TGCAGCGTTGAAGTTCGGACGGGTGACGGTGGCTACACCTTC
CSVEVRTGDGGYTF
>.|TRBJ2-7|few|TRBV11-2
TGTGCCAGCAGCTTAAACGGGGCCTGGGAGCAGTACTTC
CASSLNGAWEQYF
>.|TRBJ2-3|.|TRBV15
TGTGCCACCAGCGGGGCCCTCACGTTGGGGCAGTATTTT
CATSGALTLGQYF
>.|TRBJ1-3|.|TRBV6-8
TGTGCCAGCAGCCCTGATCCTACTGGAAACACCATATATTTT
CASSPDPTGNTIYF
>.|TRBJ2-7|few|TRBV19
TGTGCCAGTAGTTGGGGACCCTACTACGAGCAGTACTTC
CASSWGPYYEQYF
>.|TRBJ1-4|few|TRBV6-6
TGTGCCAGCGGCTCCCCGAATGAAAAACTGTTTTTT
CASGSPNEKLFF
>TRBD1|TRBJ1-1|.|TRBV6-5
TGTGCCAGCAGTTACTCAATCGGACAGGGCCGGGCCCCGAACACTGAAGCTTTCTTT
CASSYSIGQGRAPNTEAFF
>.|TRBJ2-5|few|TRBV7-8
TGTGCCAGCAGCTTATACGCAGGGAACCAAGAGACCCAGTACTTC
CASSLYAGNQETQYF
>.|TRBJ2-7|.|TRBV6-8
TGTGCCAGCAGTTACTTTCCACTCGGACAAGCTCCCTACGAGCAGTACTTC
CASSYFPLGQAPYEQYF
>.|TRBJ2-7|.|TRBV7-9
TGTGCCAGCAGCTTGGGGACGGCAAGCAACGAGCAGTACTTC
CASSLGTASNEQYF
>.|TRBJ2-1|.|TRBV7-2
TGTGCCAGCAGCTTAACCCTCGGGGGGCACCCCTACAATAAGCAGTTCTTC
CASSLTLGGHPYNKQFF
>.|TRBJ1-1|.|TRBV6-2/TRBV6-3
TGTGCCAGCAGTTACATAAGGCAGAACCCGCGGAAAGCTTTCTTT
CASSYIRQNPRKAFF
>.|TRBJ1-5|.|TRBV15
TGTGCCACCAGCAGAGGGCCGGGGGGCGCGCCCCAGCCCCAGCATTTT
CATSRGPGGAPQPQHF
>TRBD1|TRBJ2-5|.|TRBV12-3/TRBV12-4
TGTGTCAGCACCACAGGGGGGACGTACCAAGAGACCCAGTACTTC
CVSTTGGTYQETQYF
>.|TRBJ2-1|few|TRBV3-1
TGTGCCAGCAGCCAAGTACAGGGAGGCTACAATGAGCAGTTCTTC
CASSQVQGGYNEQFF
>.|TRBJ2-4|.|TRBV7-9
TGTGCCAGCAGCTTGGACGGCGACAAAAACATTCAGTACTTC
CASSLDGDKNIQYF
>TRBD1|TRBJ1-1|once|TRBV9
TGTGCCAGCAGCGTATCCCAATTAACAGGGGACAACACTGAAGCTTTCTTT
CASSVSQLTGDNTEAFF
>.|TRBJ1-1|few|TRBV6-2/TRBV6-3
TGTGCCAGCAGTTATGTTCCCGCAGGAGTCACTGAAGCTTTCTTT
CASSYVPAGVTEAFF
>TRBD1|TRBJ1-4|.|TRBV4-3
TGCGCCAGCAGCCAAGACCGTACAGGGGGCTATGAAAAACTGTTTTTT
CASSQDRTGGYEKLFF
>TRBD2|TRBJ2-5|.|TRBV7-8
TGTGCCAACAGCCAGCTCCGGGGGGGCCGCGAGACCCAGTACTTC
CANSQLRGGRETQYF
>TRBD1|TRBJ1-1|.|TRBV27
TGTGCCAGCAGTCCGGACAGGGCAAGTTTAACTGAAGCTTTCTTT
CASSPDRASLTEAFF
>.|TRBJ1-1|many|TRBV7-9
TGTGCCAGCAGCCCTGGGCAGGCGCTGAACACTGAAGCTTTCTTT
CASSPGQALNTEAFF
>.|TRBJ2-1|.|TRBV6-2/TRBV6-3
TGTGCCAGCAGGGAGAGGGGGGGTGTCGGTGAGCAGTTCTTC
CASRERGGVGEQFF
>TRBD1|TRBJ1-6|.|TRBV6-1
TGTGCCAGCAGATCGGACAGGAGTACTAATTCACCCCTCCACTTT
CASRSDRSTNSPLHF